The 32 T cell receptor beta chains listed next were all sequenced from one sample in a study of cytomegalovirus exposure and HLA in healthy donors. Both 60 Vbeta primers and 13 Jbeta primers went into the PCR. Libraries were prepared by immunoSEQ multiplex PCR; TCRdb keeps only in-frame clonotypes and omits some of them. The sample includes about 100,000 clones, 81% of them seen just once. Sequenced sample: PBMCs. The receptor set was obtained from a woman between 65 and 79 years old in good health and CMV-seropositive.

This clone was picked up one time. CDR3 in amino acids: CARNGSPRSTGELFF. The CDR3, as DNA: TGTGCCCGAAACGGGTCCCCGCGGTCCACCGGGGAGCTGTTTTTT. The rearrangement uses TRBV30 and TRBJ2-2; D gene ambiguous. The germline CDR1 and CDR2 sequences are GTSNPN and SVGIG (reference sequence). Trimming took 8 bases from V and 4 from J, leaving 20 bases between them. The CDR3 is 15 residues long.

This rearrangement joins TRBV7-2 to TRBJ2-7, with a possible D match to TRBD2 (6 bases). Trimming took off 1 base at V and 4 bases at J, with 11 bases between the two ends. Per germline, CDR1 SGHTA and CDR2 FQGNSA. The CDR3 has 14 residues. Written as DNA, the CDR3 is TGTGCCAGCAGCTTAGTCAGGGACTTGTACGAGCAGTACTTC. The encoded protein is CASSLVRDLYEQYF.

This chain links TRBV7-2 with TRBJ2-5; tentatively, D is TRBD2 (6 bases). The V gene lost 2 bases and the J gene lost 4 bases, with 17 bases spanning the gap. Germline CDR1 and CDR2: SGHTA and FQGNSA. This CDR3 is built from 16 residues. The CDR3 coding sequence is TGTGCCAGCAGCTTACTCCCCCCGGGAGCCGGAGAGACCCAGTACTTC. Translating it yields CASSLLPPGAGETQYF.

Of note for this clone: Other DNA sequences in this specimen translate into the identical CDR3. The chain uses TRBV30 and TRBJ1-1; 8 bases match TRBD1. Germline V gene data show CDR1 as GTSNPN and CDR2 as SVGIG (reference sequence). Trimming at V came to 2 bases and at J to 4 bases, leaving 3 bases not matched to a gene. The CDR3 sequence is 13 residues long. Written as DNA, the CDR3 is TGTGCCTGGAGTCGGACAGGGCCCACTGAAGCTTTCTTT. Its translation is CAWSRTGPTEAFF. Drawing the rest from reference TRBV30 and TRBJ1-1, the complete variable domain is SQTIHQWPATLVQPVGSPLSLECTVEGTSNPNLYWYRQAAGRGLQLLFYSVGIGQISSEVPQNLSASRPQDRQFILSSKKLLLSDSGFYLCAWSRTGPTEAFFGQGTRLTVV.

The chain carries TRBV11-3 and TRBJ2-1, with TRBD1 as a possible D gene (5 bases). Trimming cost V 5 bases and J 9 bases, with 11 bases left between them. The CDR3 length is 12 residues. Germline V gives CDR1 SGHNT, CDR2 YENEEA. CDR3 DNA sequence: TGTGCCAGCAGCGGAGAAGGGGTTGAGCAGTTCTTC. Translating it yields CASSGEGVEQFF.

V usage is TRBV13 and J usage is TRBJ2-5; D perhaps matches TRBD1 (6 bases). Trimming shortened V by 2 bases and J by 5 bases, and 9 bases separated the two germline ends. CDR1 and CDR2 (germline): PRHDT, FYEKMQ (reference sequence). This CDR3 has 13 amino acids. The CDR3 bases are TGTGCCAGCAGCTTAACAGGGACGGAGACCCAGTACTTC. Translation gives CASSLTGTETQYF.

This chain connects TRBV30 to TRBJ2-3; TRBD2 matches at 11 bases. This CDR3 contains 17 residues. J gave up 3 bases and V 2 bases, and 10 bases lay outside the gene matches. In germline, CDR1 is GTSNPN, CDR2 SVGIG (reference sequence). CDR3 coding DNA: TGTGCCTGGAGTAGATCCCTGACTAGCGGGATTACAGATACGCAGTATTTT. Translation gives CAWSRSLTSGITDTQYF.

The CDR3 sequence is CASRGGASEKLFF. CDR3 nucleotides: TGTGCCAGTAGAGGGGGCGCCAGTGAAAAACTGTTTTTT. The chain employs TRBV19 and TRBJ1-4, with TRBD1 matching 7 bases. J lost 7 bases, V lost 6 bases, and 5 bases had no gene match. This CDR3 has 13 amino acids. The germline V gene encodes CDR1 LNHDA and CDR2 SQIVND (reference sequence).

The table lists this clone with a count of one. This chain joins TRBV7-2 and TRBJ2-1, with 7 nucleotides matching TRBD2. Germline V lookup: CDR1 SGHTA, CDR2 FQGNSA. The CDR3 spans 18 residues. V was pared by 0 bases and J by 2 bases, with 10 bases of the junction left unmatched. The CDR3 DNA reads TGTGCCAGCAGCTTAGCGCGGGCTCGGGGGAGGGCCTACAATGAGCAGTTCTTC. This codes for CASSLARARGRAYNEQFF.

This sequence joins TRBV7-2 and TRBJ1-4; D gene ambiguous. The germline gives CDR1 SGHTA, CDR2 FQGNSA. The CDR3 runs to 13 residues. V lost 5 bases and J 2 bases, leaving 6 bases between the germline ends. CDR3 DNA: TGTGCCAGCAGCCCACAGACTAATGAAAAACTGTTTTTT. Residues: CASSPQTNEKLFF.

The J gene is TRBJ2-3, the V gene TRBV28; D uncertain. CDR3 size: 12 residues. V was shortened by 3 bases and J by 2 bases, with 3 bases between the two germline ends. Germline V lookup: CDR1 MDHEN, CDR2 SYDVKM. The CDR3 reads CASSFNTDTQYF. In nucleotides, the CDR3 is TGTGCCAGCAGTTTTAACACAGATACGCAGTATTTT.

V is TRBV2 and J is TRBJ1-5, with D hard to call. Germline CDR1 reads SNHLY; CDR2 reads FYNNEI. The CDR3 runs 16 residues. With 6 bases removed from V and 0 bases from J, the gap between germline ends came to 15 bases. CDR3 nucleotide sequence: TGTGCCAGCAGCCGCCGCGCTCTTTCTAGCAATCAGCCCCAGCATTTT. It specifies CASSRRALSSNQPQHF.

The genes are TRBV7-2 and TRBJ2-7, with D possibly matching TRBD1 (5 bases). Trimming left V 0 bases short and J 3 bases short, with 9 bases between. The germline V gene encodes CDR1 SGHTA and CDR2 FQGNSA. This CDR3 region has 14 residues. The CDR3 here is CASSLAGLNYEQYF. The CDR3 nucleotides read TGTGCCAGCAGCTTAGCGGGGCTAAACTACGAGCAGTACTTC.

V and J are TRBV5-4 and TRBJ2-2, with 12 bases that match TRBD2. Germline V gene sequence: CDR1 SGHNT, CDR2 YYREEE (reference sequence). With V trimmed by 0 bases and J by 7 bases, 4 bases remained unmatched. This CDR3 has 16 amino acids. The CDR3 sequence: CASSLGLAGVGGELFF. The CDR3 nucleotides are TGTGCCAGCAGCTTGGGACTAGCGGGAGTGGGCGGGGAGCTGTTTTTT.

J is TRBJ2-7 and V is TRBV6-6; 11 nucleotides line up with TRBD1. After removal of 6 bases from V and 0 bases from J, the junction contained 4 bases not matched to a gene. This CDR3 spans 15 amino acids. CDR1 and CDR2 from the germline V gene are MNHNY and SVGAGI (reference sequence). CDR3 DNA sequence: TGTGCCAGCAGCCTGGGACAGGGGGGCTCCTACGAGCAGTACTTC. This gives the protein CASSLGQGGSYEQYF.

Turning to this clone: A read error may produce the germline difference seen at one junction end. The CDR3 bases are TGTGCCAGCAGCCCCTCTAGCGGGAGTGTGATCTTC. Its protein is CASSPSSGSVIF. The gene calls are TRBV7-9 and TRBJ2-1; 10 bases match TRBD2. Germline CDR1 is SEHNR and CDR2 is FQNEAQ (reference sequence). The CDR3 length is 12 residues.

CDR3 in amino acids: CASSRGQAYNEQFF. CDR3 nucleotide sequence: TGTGCCAGCAGCCGTGGGCAGGCGTACAATGAGCAGTTCTTC. The gene calls are TRBV5-8 and TRBJ2-1; no definite D call. V lost 4 bases and J lost 4, with 12 bases in between. Germline-derived CDR1 and CDR2 are SGHTS and YDEGEE. The CDR3 extends over 14 amino acids. Based on the CDR3 plus reference TRBV5-8 and TRBJ2-1, the full variable domain is EAGVTQSPTHLIKTRGQQATLRCSPISGHTSVYWYQQALGLGLQFLLWYDEGEERNRGNFPPRFSGRQFPNYSSELNVNALELEDSALYLCASSRGQAYNEQFFGPGTRLTVL.

A word on this clone: Mismatch with germline at one junction end may stem from a read error. The DNA of the CDR3 is TGTGCCAGCAGCTTAACGGACTCCAACAATGAGCAGTTCTTC. This codes for CASSLTDSNNEQFF. The V gene is TRBV7-6, the J gene TRBJ2-1; tentative D call: TRBD2 (5 bases). The CDR3 extends over 14 amino acids. CDR1 is SGHVS, CDR2 FNYEAQ, per germline.

The chain uses TRBV9 and TRBJ2-3, with D perhaps matching TRBD2 (5 bases). V was clipped by 0 bases and J by 0 bases, with 11 bases between them. Germline-derived CDR1 and CDR2 are SGDLS and YYNGEE. The CDR3 consists of 16 residues. The CDR3 sequence: CASSVDPRGSTDTQYF. CDR3 coding DNA: TGTGCCAGCAGCGTAGATCCCCGAGGGAGCACAGATACGCAGTATTTT. Full variable domain (outside the CDR3, taken from reference TRBV9 and TRBJ2-3): DSGVTQTPKHLITATGQRVTLRCSPRSGDLSVYWYQQSLDQGLQFLIQYYNGEERAKGNILERFSAQQFPDLHSELNLSSLELGDSALYFCASSVDPRGSTDTQYFGPGTRLTVL.

J is TRBJ2-7 and V is TRBV19; tentative D call: TRBD1 (6 bases). V lost 7 bases, J lost 7 bases, and 11 bases lay in between. The CDR3 loop spans 11 amino acids. Germline loops: CDR1 LNHDA, CDR2 SQIVND (reference sequence). In nucleotides, the CDR3 is TGTGCCAGTAAGGACAGAGCTGAGCAGTACTTC. This encodes CASKDRAEQYF.

The V gene is TRBV29-1, the J gene TRBJ2-1; 15 nucleotides line up with TRBD2. J gave up 8 bases and V 4 bases, and 6 bases lay outside the gene matches. The germline V gene encodes CDR1 SQVTM and CDR2 ANQGSEA. This CDR3 is built from 15 residues. The CDR3 loop reads CSVAGTSGRIDEQFF. The CDR3 DNA follows: TGCAGCGTTGCGGGGACTAGCGGGAGGATCGATGAGCAGTTCTTC.

The genes are TRBV7-3 and TRBJ1-1; TRBD1 is a possible D gene (5 bases). Trimming pared 3 bases from V and 4 bases from J, leaving 12 bases between. Germline V gene sequence: CDR1 SGHTA, CDR2 FQGTGA. CDR3 length equals 14 residues. CDR3 residues: CASSFAGMSTEAFF. The CDR3, as DNA: TGTGCCAGCAGCTTTGCAGGGATGAGCACTGAAGCTTTCTTT.

The gene calls are TRBV6-4 and TRBJ2-1; 14 nucleotides line up with TRBD2. CDR3 length: 15 amino acids. With V trimmed by 6 bases and J by 10 bases, 8 bases remained unmatched. Germline-derived CDR1 and CDR2 are MRHNA and SNTAGT. The CDR3 reads CASRRLAGGPGEQFF. CDR3 sequence (DNA): TGTGCCAGCAGGAGACTAGCGGGAGGGCCAGGGGAGCAGTTCTTC.

The rearrangement uses TRBV5-1 and TRBJ1-1; D may be TRBD1 (6 bases). The CDR3 totals 13 residues. Germline loops: CDR1 SGHRS, CDR2 YFSETQ. Trimming shortened V by 0 bases and J by 5 bases, and 8 bases separated the two germline ends. CDR3 in DNA: TGCGCCAGCAGCTTGGACAGGGTTACTGAAGCTTTCTTT. It yields the protein CASSLDRVTEAFF.

The chain uses TRBV28 and TRBJ2-5, with D maybe TRBD1 (5 bases). The DNA end lines up better with TRBJ2-7; the J call may be wrong. The germline CDR1 and CDR2 sequences are MDHEN and SYDVKM. The CDR3 is made up of 14 amino acids. CDR3 region: CASTQAPGRHEQYF. CDR3 DNA: TGTGCCAGCACCCAGGCGCCAGGGCGACACGAGCAGTACTTC.

The chain carries TRBV12-2 and TRBJ1-4; TRBD1 is the table's D call, not checked against the DNA. TRBV12-2 is noted as a pseudogene. The CDR3 loop spans 15 amino acids. The CDR3 loop reads CASRLEGQLNEKLFF. CDR3 DNA: TGTGCAAGTCGCTTAGAAGGACAGCTTAATGAAAAACTGTTTTTT.

The gene calls are TRBV27 and TRBJ2-1, with TRBD2 identical over 10 bases. The CDR3 loop spans 18 amino acids. V shed 4 bases and J 1 base; nucleotides not matched to a gene: 10. Germline CDR1 is MNHEY and CDR2 is SMNVEV (reference sequence). The CDR3 bases are TGTGCCAGCAGTTCGCCCACACTAGCGGGGAAATCCTACAATGAGCAGTTCTTC. Residues: CASSSPTLAGKSYNEQFF.

Regarding this clone: An end of the junction does not agree with germline; a read error may underlie this. This chain uses TRBV5-4 with TRBJ1-6; no reliable D call. The CDR3 covers 15 residues. CDR1 is SGHNT, CDR2 YYREEE, per germline (reference sequence). In nucleotides, the CDR3 is TGTGCCAGCAGCTTGTCGCGACTCTATAGTTCACCCCTCCACTTT. Protein product: CASSLSRLYSSPLHF.

The chain recombines TRBV5-6 with TRBJ2-1, with 7 bases identical to TRBD2. Losses at the gene ends were 4 bases for V and 1 base for J; bases not matched to a gene: 5. The CDR3 runs to 15 residues. CDR1 is SGHDT and CDR2 is YYEEEE in the germline V gene. CDR3 sequence reads: CASSAGTNSYNEQFF. The CDR3 DNA sequence: TGTGCCAGCAGCGCAGGGACTAATTCCTACAATGAGCAGTTCTTC.

CDR3 sequence: CASSPRTGLAKNIQYF. The CDR3 DNA is TGTGCCAGCAGTCCCCGGACAGGGTTAGCCAAAAACATTCAGTACTTC. The V call is TRBV27, the J call TRBJ2-4; TRBD1 aligns across 8 bases. The CDR3 extends over 16 amino acids. The germline gives CDR1 MNHEY, CDR2 SMNVEV (reference sequence). V shed 5 bases and J 0 bases; nucleotides not matched to a gene: 6.

This clone occurred once. The chain joins TRBV28 to TRBJ1-4; tentative D call: TRBD1 (6 bases). The CDR3 extends over 15 amino acids. Germline loops: CDR1 MDHEN, CDR2 SYDVKM. Trimming cost V 3 bases and J 8 bases, with 16 bases left between them. The chain's CDR3 is CASSFRGRGYEKLFF. The CDR3 DNA reads as TGTGCCAGCAGTTTCCGGGGCAGGGGATACGAAAAACTGTTTTTT.

In this sample, this clone turned up a few times. The V call is TRBV30, the J call TRBJ2-7; 8 bases line up with TRBD2. Germline CDR1 and CDR2: GTSNPN and SVGIG (reference sequence). V lost 3 bases, J lost 4 bases, and 14 bases stayed unmatched. The CDR3 has 16 residues. In nucleotides, the CDR3 is TGTGCCTGGAGGGGACTAAGCGGGAGTCTTGTGTACGAGCAGTACTTC. Translating it yields CAWRGLSGSLVYEQYF.